The 30 T cell receptor beta chains reported below all come from one sample, sequenced in a study of T cell responses to AZD1222 COVID-19 vaccine. Some clones are missing from TCRdb's copy, which holds only in-frame ones; the method was immunoSEQ multiplex PCR. The sample lists under 100,000 clones; about nine tenths were seen once. This specimen was peripheral blood, taken 28 days after the second AZD1222 dose. All receptors come from an adult who received the AZD1222 COVID-19 vaccine.

The chain couples TRBV7-2 to TRBJ1-1, with D maybe TRBD1 (5 bases). The CDR3 loop spans 14 amino acids. V shed 3 bases and J shed 5 bases, with 13 bases lying between them. Germline CDR1 is SGHTA and CDR2 is FQGNSA. The CDR3 loop reads CASSFQGVGTEAFF. In DNA, the CDR3 is TGTGCCAGCAGCTTCCAAGGGGTAGGGACTGAAGCTTTCTTT.

The rearrangement joins TRBV5-4 to TRBJ2-2; D perhaps matches TRBD1 (5 bases). Trimming took off 1 base at V and 5 bases at J, with 6 bases between the two ends. CDR3 size: 13 residues. Per germline, CDR1 SGHNT and CDR2 YYREEE (reference sequence). The CDR3 coding sequence is TGTGCCAGCAGCTTGCCAGGGACCGGGGAGCTGTTTTTT. Its translation: CASSLPGTGELFF.

This clone was picked up a small number of times. V and J are TRBV18 and TRBJ2-1; D remains unclear. The germline V gene has CDR1 KGHSH and CDR2 LQKENI. Trimming left V 2 bases short and J 10 bases short, with 15 bases between. This CDR3 region has 14 residues. CDR3 loop: CASSPFAIPSEQFF. The CDR3 coding sequence is TGTGCCAGCTCACCATTCGCCATCCCGTCGGAGCAGTTCTTC.

V and J are TRBV5-1 and TRBJ2-4; TRBD1 matches 7 bases. CDR3 length equals 16 residues. V was clipped by 4 bases and J by 1 base; unmatched bases: 8. Germline V CDR1 and CDR2: SGHRS, YFSETQ. CDR3 sequence: CASSPTGVGAKNIQYF. The CDR3, as DNA: TGCGCCAGCAGCCCCACAGGGGTTGGGGCCAAAAACATTCAGTACTTC.

The chain has TRBV6-2 or TRBV6-3 and TRBJ1-6, with 8 bases that match TRBD1. Trimming at V came to 0 bases and at J to 10 bases, leaving 8 bases not matched to a gene. CDR1 is MNHEY and CDR2 is SVGEGT in the germline V gene. The CDR3 consists of 16 residues. CDR3 nucleotide sequence: TGTGCCAGCAGTTACTCACCCGGACAGGGCGCCTCACCCCTCCACTTT. This codes for CASSYSPGQGASPLHF.

The rearrangement joins TRBV29-1 to TRBJ2-1; TRBD2 matches at 10 bases. V was pared by 4 bases and J by 6 bases, with 6 bases of the junction left unmatched. Per the germline V gene, CDR1 is SQVTM and CDR2 is ANQGSEA. The CDR3 totals 14 residues. This chain's CDR3 is CSVGVAGGLNEQFF. CDR3 nucleotide sequence: TGCAGCGTTGGGGTAGCGGGGGGCCTCAATGAGCAGTTCTTC.

As for this clone: Germline and junction disagree at one end, which may indicate a read error. The chain carries TRBV19 and TRBJ1-1; maybe TRBD1 (6 bases). Germline CDR1 reads LNHDA; CDR2 reads SQIVND (reference sequence). CDR3 length: 15 amino acids. CDR3 region: CASRIGGFGNTEAFF. Here the CDR3 DNA reads TGTGCCAGTAGAATAGGGGGTTTTGGTAACACTGAAGCTTTCTTT.

The CDR3 coding sequence is TGTGCCAGCAGCCAAGCAGGATTGTACTATGGCTACACCTTC. Translating it yields CASSQAGLYYGYTF. The chain uses TRBV3-1 (or the pseudogene TRBV3-2) and TRBJ1-2; D is undetermined. The V end was cut by 1 base, the J end by 3 bases, with 9 bases between. Germline values: CDR1 LGHDT, CDR2 YNNKEL (reference sequence). This CDR3 comprises 14 residues.

The CDR3 region has the DNA TGTGCCAGTAGTACCCTTTGGGGATCCACCGGGGAGCTGTTTTTT. It codes for CASSTLWGSTGELFF. The chain couples TRBV19 to TRBJ2-2; D unresolved. V lost 4 bases, J lost 4 bases, and 13 bases lay in between. CDR3 length: 15 residues. Germline V lookup: CDR1 LNHDA, CDR2 SQIVND (reference sequence).

The chain links TRBV7-3 to TRBJ2-7, with D perhaps matching TRBD1 or TRBD2 (5 bases each). Per the germline V gene, CDR1 is SGHTA and CDR2 is FQGTGA. This CDR3 is built from 17 residues. V was clipped by 5 bases and J by 0 bases, with 20 bases between them. The CDR3 sequence: CASSHTRGGEHSYEQYV. The CDR3 DNA sequence: TGTGCCAGCAGCCACACCCGGGGCGGCGAACACTCCTACGAGCAGTACGTC.

The chain has TRBV7-2 and TRBJ1-3, with unresolved D. This CDR3 is 12 amino acids long. Germline V gene data show CDR1 as SGHTA and CDR2 as FQGNSA. V was trimmed by 2 bases and J by 9 bases, leaving 8 bases between them. Here the CDR3 reads CASSLMYPTIYF. CDR3 in DNA: TGTGCCAGCAGCTTAATGTACCCCACCATATATTTT.

CDR3 sequence reads: CASSQDGNTEAFF. CDR3 in DNA: TGTGCCAGCAGCCAGGACGGAAACACTGAAGCTTTCTTT. The chain joins TRBV7-9 to TRBJ1-1; no definite D call. The CDR3 is made up of 13 amino acids. V was cut by 5 bases and J by 2 bases, with 9 bases left in between. Germline V gene lookup returns CDR1 SEHNR and CDR2 FQNEAQ (reference sequence).

The chain links TRBV27 to TRBJ2-7; D is undetermined. The V gene's germline CDR1 is MNHEY and CDR2 SMNVEV (reference sequence). Trimming took off 0 bases at V and 1 base at J, with 7 bases between the two ends. The CDR3 totals 14 residues. CDR3 DNA sequence: TGTGCCAGCAGTTTATCGCCCCTGTCCTACGAGCAGTACGTC. Protein sequence: CASSLSPLSYEQYV.

The chain couples TRBV5-1 to TRBJ1-6; the D is unclear. Germline loops: CDR1 SGHRS, CDR2 YFSETQ. There are 13 residues in the CDR3. With 0 bases removed from V and 7 bases from J, the gap between germline ends came to 5 bases. The CDR3 protein is CASSLVGNSPLHF. In nucleotides, the CDR3 is TGCGCCAGCAGCTTGGTGGGGAATTCACCCCTCCACTTT.

The sample holds one count of this clone. The chain carries TRBV4-3 and TRBJ1-1; D is uncertain. Between the trimmed V and J ends, which lost 1 base and 1 base, there was a span of 10 bases. The CDR3 has 15 amino acids. Germline CDR1 LGHNA, CDR2 YSLEER. The CDR3 protein is CASSQGVQRNTEAFF. For the CDR3, the DNA is TGCGCCAGCAGCCAAGGTGTACAAAGGAACACTGAAGCTTTCTTT.

The chain employs TRBV18 and TRBJ2-5, with D unclear. Deletions cut 3 bases from V and 5 bases from J, with 4 bases between. CDR1 KGHSH and CDR2 LQKENI come from the germline V gene. The CDR3 covers 11 residues. The DNA for the CDR3 is TGTGCCAGCTCACCGGAGGAGACCCAGTACTTC. Translated: CASSPEETQYF.

V gene TRBV12-3 or TRBV12-4 combines with J gene TRBJ2-3; D may match TRBD1 or TRBD2 (5 bases each). This CDR3 has 13 amino acids. V was shortened by 0 bases and J by 14 bases, with 15 bases between the two germline ends. The CDR3 protein is CASSLAEGRAGYF. The CDR3 nucleotides read TGTGCCAGCAGTTTAGCCGAGGGCAGGGCTGGGTATTTT.

The chain carries TRBV9 and TRBJ1-2, with unresolved D. The V end lost 0 bases, the J end lost 5 bases, and 17 bases lay between the germline ends. CDR1 SGDLS and CDR2 YYNGEE come from the germline V gene. The CDR3 sequence is 16 residues long. This chain's CDR3 is CASSVEFRPRLYGYTF. In DNA, the CDR3 is TGTGCCAGCAGCGTAGAGTTCAGGCCCAGGCTATATGGCTACACCTTC.

V and J are TRBV7-9 and TRBJ2-5; D uncertain. The CDR3 loop spans 13 amino acids. Trimming removed 4 bases from V and 5 bases from J, with 11 bases in between. Germline-derived CDR1 and CDR2 are SEHNR and FQNEAQ (reference sequence). This CDR3 is CASSWPSEETQYF. The CDR3, as DNA: TGTGCCAGCAGCTGGCCCTCGGAGGAGACCCAGTACTTC.

The chain links TRBV7-9 to TRBJ2-2, with D perhaps matching TRBD1 or TRBD2 (5 bases each). CDR1 and CDR2 (germline): SEHNR, FQNEAQ (reference sequence). V gave up 5 bases and J gave up 0 bases, with 16 bases separating them. This CDR3 is built from 17 residues. The CDR3 reads CASSLTRGGTNTGELFF. The CDR3 DNA is TGTGCCAGCAGCCTTACCCGGGGCGGAACGAACACCGGGGAGCTGTTTTTT.

The rearrangement uses TRBV7-9 and TRBJ1-2; D not resolved. The V and J ends lost 2 bases and 12 bases respectively, with 16 bases between them. The CDR3 sequence is 13 residues long. The germline V gene encodes CDR1 SEHNR and CDR2 FQNEAQ (reference sequence). The CDR3 loop reads CASSLTGPGPDTF. The CDR3 DNA reads TGTGCCAGCAGCTTAACCGGGCCGGGCCCCGACACCTTC.

This clone was seen a handful of times. This chain joins TRBV15 and TRBJ1-1; D not resolved. The CDR3 has 16 residues. Looked up from germline, CDR1 is LNHNV and CDR2 is YYDKDF (reference sequence). Trimming cost V 0 bases and J 0 bases, with 11 bases left between them. The CDR3, as DNA: TGTGCCACCAGCAGAGACCCCAGAGCTATGAACACTGAAGCTTTCTTT. It codes for CATSRDPRAMNTEAFF.

This clone is a singleton in its sample. V and J are TRBV10-2 and TRBJ1-6, with TRBD1 as a possible D gene (6 bases). This CDR3 contains 17 residues. The V gene lost 7 bases and the J gene lost 7 bases, with 23 bases spanning the gap. Per germline, CDR1 WSHSY and CDR2 SAAADI. DNA of the CDR3: TGCGCCAGCACCGCGGGACATGCGGAAACTTTCAATTCACCCCTCCACTTT. This gives the protein CASTAGHAETFNSPLHF.

This chain uses TRBV5-6 with TRBJ2-1; 15 bases map to TRBD2. V dropped 9 bases and J dropped 11; count of bases not matched to a gene: 12. From germline, CDR1 is SGHDT and CDR2 YYEEEE. The CDR3 covers 15 residues. CDR3 region: CATTLPGTSGGKQFF. The CDR3 region has the DNA TGTGCCACCACACTACCAGGGACTAGCGGGGGGAAGCAGTTCTTC.

This rearrangement joins TRBV19 to TRBJ1-1; no clear D. CDR3 length equals 13 residues. V was shortened by 1 base and J by 6 bases, with 9 bases between the two germline ends. Germline values: CDR1 LNHDA, CDR2 SQIVND (reference sequence). CDR3 in amino acids: CASSIVAAAEAFF. The CDR3 DNA reads TGTGCCAGTAGTATAGTGGCTGCAGCTGAAGCTTTCTTT.

This chain joins TRBV21-1 and TRBJ1-6; the listed D gene, TRBD1, was not tested against the DNA. TRBV21-1 is classified as a pseudogene. The CDR3 runs to 15 residues. CDR3 nucleotides: TGTGCCAGCAGCAAAGCGGGCAGGGCCGGATCACCCCTCCACTTT. It encodes CASSKAGRAGSPLHF.

The rearrangement joins TRBV7-8 to TRBJ2-5; 14 nucleotides agree with TRBD2. The CDR3 runs to 16 residues. Trimming at V came to 5 bases and at J to 5 bases, leaving 7 bases not matched to a gene. The germline CDR1 and CDR2 sequences are SGHVS and FQNEAQ. CDR3 loop: CASSLGLAGVGETQYF. DNA of the CDR3: TGTGCCAGCAGCCTGGGACTAGCGGGGGTTGGTGAGACCCAGTACTTC.

The chain uses TRBV9 and TRBJ1-4; no clear D. In germline, CDR1 is SGDLS, CDR2 YYNGEE. Trimming stripped 0 bases from V and 6 bases from J, with 12 bases between. This CDR3 has 15 residues. The CDR3 sequence is CASSVAPGQDEKLFF. CDR3 in DNA: TGTGCCAGCAGCGTAGCTCCAGGCCAGGATGAAAAACTGTTTTTT.

This chain connects TRBV7-2 to TRBJ2-5; 13 bases match TRBD2. Germline trimming cut 5 bases from V and 2 bases from J; bases unmatched to any gene: 5. From germline, CDR1 is SGHTA and CDR2 FQGNSA. The CDR3 loop spans 16 amino acids. The CDR3 sequence: CASSPRTSGGQETQYF. The CDR3 nucleotides are TGTGCCAGCAGCCCTCGGACTAGCGGGGGACAAGAGACCCAGTACTTC.

The chain joins TRBV15 to TRBJ2-7, with a tentative D call TRBD1 (5 bases). Trimming removed 3 bases from V and 1 base from J, with 7 bases in between. CDR3 length: 13 residues. Germline V CDR1 and CDR2: LNHNV, YYDKDF (reference sequence). In DNA, the CDR3 is TGTGCCACCAGCAGTGACAGTTCCTACGAGCAGTACTTC. Translating it yields CATSSDSSYEQYF.